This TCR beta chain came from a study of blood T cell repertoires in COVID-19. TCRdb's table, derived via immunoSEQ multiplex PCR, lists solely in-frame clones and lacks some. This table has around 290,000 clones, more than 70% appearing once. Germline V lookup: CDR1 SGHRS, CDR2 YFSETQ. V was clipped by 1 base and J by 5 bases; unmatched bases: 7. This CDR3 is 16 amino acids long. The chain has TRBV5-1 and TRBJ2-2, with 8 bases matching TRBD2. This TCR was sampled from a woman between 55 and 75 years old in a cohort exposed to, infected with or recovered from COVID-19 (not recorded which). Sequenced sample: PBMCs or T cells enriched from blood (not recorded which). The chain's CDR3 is CASSLLQAGDTGELFF. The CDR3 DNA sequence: TGCGCCAGCAGCTTGCTCCAAGCGGGAGATACCGGGGAGCTGTTTTTT.